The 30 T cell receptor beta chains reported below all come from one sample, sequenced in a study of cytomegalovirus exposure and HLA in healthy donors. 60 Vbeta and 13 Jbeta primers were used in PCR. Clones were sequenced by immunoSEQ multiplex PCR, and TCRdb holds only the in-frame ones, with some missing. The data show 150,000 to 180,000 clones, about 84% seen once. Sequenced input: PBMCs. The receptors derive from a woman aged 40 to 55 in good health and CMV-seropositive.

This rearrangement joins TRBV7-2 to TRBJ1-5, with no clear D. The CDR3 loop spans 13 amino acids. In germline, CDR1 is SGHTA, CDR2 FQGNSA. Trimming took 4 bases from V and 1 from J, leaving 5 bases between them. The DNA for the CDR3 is TGTGCCAGCAGCTCACAAAGCAATCAGCCCCAGCATTTT. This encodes CASSSQSNQPQHF.

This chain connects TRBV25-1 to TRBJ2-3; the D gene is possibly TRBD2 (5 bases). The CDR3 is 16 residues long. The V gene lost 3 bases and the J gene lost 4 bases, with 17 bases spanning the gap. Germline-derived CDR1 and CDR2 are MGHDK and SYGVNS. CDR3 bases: TGTGCCAGCAGTGATAACACTAGAATTGGGGCAGATACGCAGTATTTT. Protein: CASSDNTRIGADTQYF.

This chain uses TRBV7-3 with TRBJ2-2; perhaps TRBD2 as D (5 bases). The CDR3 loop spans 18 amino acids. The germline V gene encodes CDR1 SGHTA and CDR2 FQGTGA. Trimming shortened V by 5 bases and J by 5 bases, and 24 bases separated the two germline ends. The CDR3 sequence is CASSDSPGPVTGTGELFF. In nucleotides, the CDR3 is TGTGCCAGCAGCGATAGCCCGGGTCCCGTGACGGGGACCGGGGAGCTGTTTTTT.

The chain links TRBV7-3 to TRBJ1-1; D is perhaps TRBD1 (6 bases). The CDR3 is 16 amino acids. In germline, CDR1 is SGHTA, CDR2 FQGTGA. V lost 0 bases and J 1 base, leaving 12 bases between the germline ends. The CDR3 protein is CASSLTSGQRNTEAFF. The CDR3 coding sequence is TGTGCCAGCAGCTTAACTTCCGGACAGAGGAACACTGAAGCTTTCTTT.

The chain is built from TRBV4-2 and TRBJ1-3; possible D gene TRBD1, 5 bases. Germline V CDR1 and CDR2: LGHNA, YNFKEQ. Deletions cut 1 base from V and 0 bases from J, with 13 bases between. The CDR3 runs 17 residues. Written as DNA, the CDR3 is TGTGCCAGCAGCCAAGGAGACGGGGGGATCTCTGGAAACACCATATATTTT. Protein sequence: CASSQGDGGISGNTIYF.

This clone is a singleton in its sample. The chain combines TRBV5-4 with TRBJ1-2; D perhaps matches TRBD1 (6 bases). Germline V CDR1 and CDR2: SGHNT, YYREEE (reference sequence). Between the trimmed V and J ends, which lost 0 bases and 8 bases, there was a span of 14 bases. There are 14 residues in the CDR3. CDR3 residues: CASSLAGGPGGYTF. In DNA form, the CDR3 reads TGTGCCAGCAGCTTGGCGGGGGGCCCCGGCGGCTACACCTTC. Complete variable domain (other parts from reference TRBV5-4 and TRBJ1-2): ETGVTQSPTHLIKTRGQQVTLRCSSQSGHNTVSWYQQALGQGPQFIFQYYREEENGRGNFPPRFSGLQFPNYSSELNVNALELDDSALYLCASSLAGGPGGYTFGSGTRLTVV.

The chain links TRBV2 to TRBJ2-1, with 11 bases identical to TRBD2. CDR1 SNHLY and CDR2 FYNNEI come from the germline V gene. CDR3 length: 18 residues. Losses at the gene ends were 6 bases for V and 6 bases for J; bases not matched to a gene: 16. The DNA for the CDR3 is TGTGCCAGCAGGACCCGGACAGGTACTAGCGGGAGTAGCAATGAGCAGTTCTTC. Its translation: CASRTRTGTSGSSNEQFF.

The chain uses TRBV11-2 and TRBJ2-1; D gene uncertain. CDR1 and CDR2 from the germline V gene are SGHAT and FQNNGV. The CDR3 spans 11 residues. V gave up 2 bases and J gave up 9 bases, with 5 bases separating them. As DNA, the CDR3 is TGTGCCAGCAGCTTAAGTAGTGAGCAGTTCTTC. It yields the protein CASSLSSEQFF.

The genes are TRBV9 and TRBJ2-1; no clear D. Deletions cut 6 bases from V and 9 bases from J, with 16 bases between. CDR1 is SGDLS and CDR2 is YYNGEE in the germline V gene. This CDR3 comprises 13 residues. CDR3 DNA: TGTGCCAGCAATACGGAGCCAATGGGTGAGCAGTTCTTC. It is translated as CASNTEPMGEQFF.

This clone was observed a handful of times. This CDR3 reads CAWFGGRGASEAFF. The CDR3 region has the DNA TGTGCCTGGTTCGGCGGCAGGGGGGCTTCTGAAGCTTTCTTT. This rearrangement joins TRBV30 to TRBJ1-1; TRBD1 matches 7 bases. V shed 5 bases and J 6 bases; nucleotides not matched to a gene: 12. In germline, CDR1 is GTSNPN, CDR2 SVGIG (reference sequence). This CDR3 spans 14 amino acids.

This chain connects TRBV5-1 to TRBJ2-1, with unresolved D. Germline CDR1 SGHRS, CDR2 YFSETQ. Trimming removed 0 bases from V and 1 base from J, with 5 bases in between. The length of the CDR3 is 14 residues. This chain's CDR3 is CASSLGQSYNEQFF. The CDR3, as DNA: TGCGCCAGCAGCTTGGGGCAGTCCTACAATGAGCAGTTCTTC.

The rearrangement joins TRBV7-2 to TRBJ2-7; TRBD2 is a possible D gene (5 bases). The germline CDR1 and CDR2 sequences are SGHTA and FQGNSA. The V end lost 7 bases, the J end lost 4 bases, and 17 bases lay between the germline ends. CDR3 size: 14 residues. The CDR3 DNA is TGTGCCAGCACCCGGGGAGATACTCCGTACGAGCAGTACTTC. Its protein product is CASTRGDTPYEQYF.

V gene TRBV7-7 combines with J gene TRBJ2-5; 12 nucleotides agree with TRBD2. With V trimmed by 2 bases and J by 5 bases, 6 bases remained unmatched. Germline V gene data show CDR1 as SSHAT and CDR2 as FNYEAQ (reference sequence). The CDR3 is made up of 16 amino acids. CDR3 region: CASSLFLAGGLETQYF. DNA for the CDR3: TGTGCCAGCAGCTTATTCCTAGCGGGGGGGTTGGAGACCCAGTACTTC.

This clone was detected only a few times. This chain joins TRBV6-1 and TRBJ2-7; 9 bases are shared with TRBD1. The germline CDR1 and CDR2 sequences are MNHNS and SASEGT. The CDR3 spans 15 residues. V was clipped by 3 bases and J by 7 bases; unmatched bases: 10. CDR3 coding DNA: TGTGCCAGCAGTGAGCTCAGGACAGGGGCAAGAGAGCAGTACTTC. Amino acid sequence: CASSELRTGAREQYF.

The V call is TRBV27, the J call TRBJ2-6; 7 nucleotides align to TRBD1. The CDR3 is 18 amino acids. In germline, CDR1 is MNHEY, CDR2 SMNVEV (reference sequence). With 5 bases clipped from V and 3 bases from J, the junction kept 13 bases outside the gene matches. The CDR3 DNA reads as TGTGCCAGCAGTGCCAAACAGGGGATTCCTTTTGGGGCCAACGTCCTGACTTTC. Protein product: CASSAKQGIPFGANVLTF.

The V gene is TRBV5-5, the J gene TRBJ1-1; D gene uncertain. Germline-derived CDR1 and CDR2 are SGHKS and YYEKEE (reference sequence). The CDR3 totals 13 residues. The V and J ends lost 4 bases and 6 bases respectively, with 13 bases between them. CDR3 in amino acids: CASSVVQRAEAFF. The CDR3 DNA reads TGTGCCAGCAGCGTTGTACAGAGGGCTGAAGCTTTCTTT.

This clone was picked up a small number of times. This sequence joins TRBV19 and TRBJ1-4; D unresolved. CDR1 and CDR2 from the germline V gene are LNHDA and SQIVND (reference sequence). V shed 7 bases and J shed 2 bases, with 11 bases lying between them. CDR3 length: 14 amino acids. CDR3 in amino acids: CASTPGWTNEKLFF. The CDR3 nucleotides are TGTGCCAGTACCCCCGGGTGGACTAATGAAAAACTGTTTTTT.

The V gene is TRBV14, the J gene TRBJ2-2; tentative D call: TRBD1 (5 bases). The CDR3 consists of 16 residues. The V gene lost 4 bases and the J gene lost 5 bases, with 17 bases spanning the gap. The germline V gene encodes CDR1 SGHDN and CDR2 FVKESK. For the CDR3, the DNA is TGTGCCAGCAGCCGTTTGACAGCGATCCCTACCGGGGAGCTGTTTTTT. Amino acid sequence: CASSRLTAIPTGELFF.

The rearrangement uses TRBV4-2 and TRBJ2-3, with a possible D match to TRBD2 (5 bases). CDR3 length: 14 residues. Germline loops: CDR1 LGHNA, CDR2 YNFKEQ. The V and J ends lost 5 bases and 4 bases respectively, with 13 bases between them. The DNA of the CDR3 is TGTGCCAGCAGCAGTCGGACTGGATCAGATACGCAGTATTTT. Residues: CASSSRTGSDTQYF.

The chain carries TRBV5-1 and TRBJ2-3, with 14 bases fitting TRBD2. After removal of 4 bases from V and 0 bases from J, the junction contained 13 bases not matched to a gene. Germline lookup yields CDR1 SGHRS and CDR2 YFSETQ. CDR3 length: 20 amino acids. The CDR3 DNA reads TGCGCCAGCAGCCTTCCGGGACTAGCGGGAGTTGGGGGAAGCACAGATACGCAGTATTTT. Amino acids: CASSLPGLAGVGGSTDTQYF. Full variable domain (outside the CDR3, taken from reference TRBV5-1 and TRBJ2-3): KAGVTQTPRYLIKTRGQQVTLSCSPISGHRSVSWYQQTPGQGLQFLFEYFSETQRNKGNFPGRFSGRQFSNSRSEMNVSTLELGDSALYLCASSLPGLAGVGGSTDTQYFGPGTRLTVL.

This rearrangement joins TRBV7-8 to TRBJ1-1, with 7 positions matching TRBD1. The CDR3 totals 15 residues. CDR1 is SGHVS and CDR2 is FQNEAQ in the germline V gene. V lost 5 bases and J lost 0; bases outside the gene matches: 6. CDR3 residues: CASSGTENMNTEAFF. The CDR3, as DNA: TGTGCCAGCAGCGGGACAGAGAACATGAACACTGAAGCTTTCTTT.

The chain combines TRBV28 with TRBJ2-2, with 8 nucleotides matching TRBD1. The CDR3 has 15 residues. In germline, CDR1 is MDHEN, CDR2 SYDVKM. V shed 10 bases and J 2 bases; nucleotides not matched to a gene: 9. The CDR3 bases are TGTGCCACCCGAAAGGGACAGGCAAACACCGGGGAGCTGTTTTTT. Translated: CATRKGQANTGELFF.

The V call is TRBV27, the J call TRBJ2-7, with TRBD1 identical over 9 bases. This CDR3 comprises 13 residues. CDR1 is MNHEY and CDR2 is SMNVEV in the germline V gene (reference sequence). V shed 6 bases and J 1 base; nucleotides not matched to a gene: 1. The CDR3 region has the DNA TGTGCCAGCAGGGGACAGGGTTCCTACGAGCAGTACTTC. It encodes CASRGQGSYEQYF.

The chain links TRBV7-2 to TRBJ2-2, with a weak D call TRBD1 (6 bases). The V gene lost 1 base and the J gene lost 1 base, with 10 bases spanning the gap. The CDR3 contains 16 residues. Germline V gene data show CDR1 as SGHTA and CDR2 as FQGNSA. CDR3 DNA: TGTGCCAGCAGCTTAGGTTGGGGGCTGAACACCGGGGAGCTGTTTTTT. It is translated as CASSLGWGLNTGELFF.

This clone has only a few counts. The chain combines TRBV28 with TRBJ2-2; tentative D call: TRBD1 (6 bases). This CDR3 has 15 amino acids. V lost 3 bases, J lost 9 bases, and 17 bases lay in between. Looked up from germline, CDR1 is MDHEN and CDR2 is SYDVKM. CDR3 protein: CASSFQTRGFRELFF. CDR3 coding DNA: TGTGCCAGCAGTTTCCAGACCAGGGGATTTAGGGAGCTGTTTTTT. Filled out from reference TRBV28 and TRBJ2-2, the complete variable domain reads DVKVTQSSRYLVKRTGEKVFLECVQDMDHENMFWYRQDPGLGLRLIYFSYDVKMKEKGDIPEGYSVSREKKERFSLILESASTNQTSMYLCASSFQTRGFRELFFGEGSRLTVL.

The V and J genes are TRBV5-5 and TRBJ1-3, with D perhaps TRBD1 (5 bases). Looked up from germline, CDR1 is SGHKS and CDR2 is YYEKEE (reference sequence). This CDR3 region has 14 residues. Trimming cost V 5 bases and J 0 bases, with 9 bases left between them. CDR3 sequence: CASREGFSGNTIYF. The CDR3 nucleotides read TGTGCCAGCAGGGAGGGGTTCTCTGGAAACACCATATATTTT.

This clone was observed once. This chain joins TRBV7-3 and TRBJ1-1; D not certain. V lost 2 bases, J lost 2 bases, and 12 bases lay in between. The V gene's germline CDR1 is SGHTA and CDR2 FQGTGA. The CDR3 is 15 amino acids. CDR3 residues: CASSLVSGPNTEAFF. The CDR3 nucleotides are TGTGCCAGCAGCTTAGTAAGCGGACCAAACACTGAAGCTTTCTTT.

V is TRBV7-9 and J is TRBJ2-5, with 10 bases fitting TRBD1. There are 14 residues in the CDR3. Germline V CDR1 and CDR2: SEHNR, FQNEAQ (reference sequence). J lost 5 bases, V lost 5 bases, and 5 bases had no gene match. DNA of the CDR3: TGTGCCAGCAGCCAGGGACAGGGGTTTGAGACCCAGTACTTC. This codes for CASSQGQGFETQYF.

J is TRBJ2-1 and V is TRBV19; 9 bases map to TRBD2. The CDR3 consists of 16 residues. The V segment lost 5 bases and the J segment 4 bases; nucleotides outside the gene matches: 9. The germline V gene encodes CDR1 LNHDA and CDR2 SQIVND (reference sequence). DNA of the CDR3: TGTGCCAGTAGTCCACTCGCGGGAGGGAAATACAATGAGCAGTTCTTC. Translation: CASSPLAGGKYNEQFF.

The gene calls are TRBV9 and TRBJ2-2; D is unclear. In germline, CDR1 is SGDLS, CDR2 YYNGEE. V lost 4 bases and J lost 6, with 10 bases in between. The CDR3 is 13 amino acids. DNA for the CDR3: TGTGCCAGCAGCATCTCAGTGTCCGGGGAGCTGTTTTTT. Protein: CASSISVSGELFF.